A selection of T cell receptor beta chains follows, all from one sample in a study of blood T cell repertoires in COVID-19. Here immunoSEQ multiplex PCR was the method, and the copy in TCRdb shows in-frame clones only, minus some. The table shows around 360,000 clones, with about 87% occurring only once. Sequencing input: peripheral blood. The receptors shown here come from a woman in her thirties with COVID-19, enrolled during active disease. The CDR3 runs from the conserved cysteine through the conserved F or W.

CDR3 protein,V gene
CASSQDFSDNEQFF,TRBV4-3
CASSEVRRAGQPQHF,TRBV2
CATSDQAGARETQYF,TRBV24-1
CASSSGQPNEKLFF,TRBV5-1
CASSVGAGGSHEQYF,TRBV9
CATSRDVGQTYEQYF,TRBV15
CASSLAPGSLYEKLFF,TRBV5-1
CASSLNAGAGTQYF,TRBV5-1
CASREGTARVTDTQYF,TRBV2
CAWSLAGETQYF,TRBV30
CASTSSGPSSYEQYF,TRBV6-5
CASSLGPGLAGLLSYEQYF,TRBV5-5
CATLGGTGIYEQYF,TRBV2
CSASRAASRSGNTIYF,TRBV20-1
CASSQGPIVGKQYF,TRBV4-1
CASSRAGGEYNEQFF,TRBV6-4
CAWSEGGQNIQYF,TRBV30
CASSFQPSAGELFF,TRBV7-3
CATSTSTPYEQYF,TRBV10-3
CASSYVGARGDTEAFF,TRBV6-6
CASSQGQGTYNEQFF,TRBV18
CASTFGGVTHEQYF,TRBV7-2
CASSLGRSSYEQYF,TRBV5-1
CASSSSTGGDTIYF,TRBV27
CASSRASYEQYF,TRBV5-5
CASSLVRQVSDNEQFF,TRBV5-1
CASSMTGVPDTQYF,TRBV19
CASSVALGGIQETQYF,TRBV9